This T cell receptor beta chain was recorded in a study of regulatory T cells in long-lasting Graves disease. The study's findings and limits: Persistent patients shared 2,700 or so public clonotypes among themselves. Newly diagnosed patients shared fewer, at about a thousand.

Time point in this sample: newly diagnosed GD, antithyroid drugs for less than 3 months. PBMCs were the source of the RNA used for TCR sequencing. About this clonotype itself: The antigen remains unidentified.

Relying on iRepertoire HTBI primers and Arm-PCR of CDR3 regions, the team built TCR beta libraries. In TCRdb, the multiplex PCR reads were re-called with MiXCR into one record per CDR3 protein. The sample yields roughly 220,000 distinct CDR3 sequences, around 16% seen once. The CDR3 runs to 12 residues. The germline V and J ends were trimmed by 3 bases and 4 bases, with 6 bases remaining between them. The source was peripheral blood mononuclear cells (PBMCs), collected at new diagnosis, from a patient treated with antithyroid drugs. The sequence was collected from a female donor with Graves disease. This chain links TRBV12-3 or TRBV12-4 with TRBJ2-5; D perhaps matches TRBD2 (5 bases). The CDR3 DNA reads as TGTGCCAGCAGTTTTCTAGCAGAGACCCAGTACTTC. Its protein is CASSFLAETQYF.